This T cell receptor (beta chain) derives from a study of regulatory dendritic cells for organ transplantation (dated by TCRdb to about 2017). The study in broad terms: Sorted naive and memory CD4+ and CD8+ T cells had their TCRbeta repertoires sequenced both before and after allostimulation with either regulatory or mature dendritic cells.

Findings and caveats that apply to the study as a whole: Naive CD4+ and CD8+ T cells showed highly diverse repertoires, whereas memory cells were less diverse and memory CD8+ cells were the most oligoclonal. Only a couple of subjects were sequenced, and the authors noted considerable between-individual heterogeneity in the alloreactive memory CD8+ T cell pool. Of the resting subsets, memory CD8+ T cells had the largest number of alloreactive TCR clonotypes. In both subjects, allostimulation led to expansion of memory CD8+ clones, though the expansion induced by regulatory dendritic cells appeared to be more limited than that induced by mature dendritic cells.

The CDR3 contains 13 residues, cysteine and phenylalanine counted. Just the 39-base CDR3 DNA is kept, in frame starting at base 1. The germline V gene (reference sequence) supplies CDR1 MNHNY and CDR2 SVGAGI. V and J lose 6 bases and 0 bases, and a span of 8 bases separates them. The TCRbeta CDR3 regions were amplified in a multiplexed two-step PCR with Vbeta-specific forward primers and Jbeta-specific reverse primers. Through the immunoSEQ service, TCRbeta libraries were sequenced on an Illumina instrument. Per the original workflow: IMGT annotation was used to assign V, D and J genes, and synthetic CDR3 analogues were used to correct the counts for multiplex PCR bias. Repertoire clonality was computed in the immunoSEQ Analyzer as one minus normalized Shannon entropy. Fisher's exact test with Benjamini-Hochberg false discovery rate control was used to define clonal expansion, with two-tailed P<0.01. What TCRdb holds here is the immuneACCESS table cut down to in-frame rearrangements. Part of the clones is not present; checked against another copy, under half of the missing clones reflect an unresolved V gene, and the others are unexplained. Clone size and the V and J calls come from that table; the DNA yielded D and trimming. This sample holds under 40,000 clones; about 89% were observed only once. Over 0.1% of the sample goes to the ten largest clones.

Concerning this clone: What antigen it recognizes has not been identified. Base qualities were left out, and no much larger clone turns up one base away.

FACS was used to sort CD4+ or CD8+ cells into naive T cells (CD45RA+) and memory T cells (CD45RO+). Two healthy control subjects provided the T cells used for TCR sequencing. Unstimulated sorted T cell subsets served as baseline controls for the mixed lymphocyte reactions. The Qiagen DNeasy Blood & Tissue Kit was used for extraction of genomic DNA. The sequencing sample was made of naive CD8+ T cells from blood. The meaning of the sample's cell subset or site label: CD45RA+ naive T cells. The sequence is built from TRBV6-6 and TRBJ1-1; there is no confident call for the D gene. The receptor comes from a human donor in good health. The nucleotide sequence reads as follows: TGTGCCAGCAGCTATACAATGAACACTGAAGCTTTCTTT. This is translated as CASSYTMNTEAFF.